The 9 T cell receptor beta chains given below trace back to one sample, sequenced in a study of regulatory T cells in long-lasting Graves disease (dated by TCRdb to 2020 to 2022). The library was obtained by multiplex PCR. For sequencing, an Illumina HiSeq 4000 was employed. To build TCR beta libraries, CDR3 regions were amplified by Arm-PCR using iRepertoire HTBI primers. TCRdb ran its own pipeline on the public reads, namely fastp trimming at Q25 and MiXCR clone calling, and kept in-frame beta chains. Each CDR3 protein gets just one entry, which takes the most common genes and DNA from the rows behind it. The table for this sample lists hundreds of thousands of distinct CDR3 sequences; around 20% of them were counted only once. The ten largest account for about 8.3% of the sample. Reading the label with the study, this specimen's time point is: persistent/refractory GD, antithyroid drugs over 5 years with positive TRAb. For both TCR sequencing and RNA sequencing, RNA was extracted from PBMCs in TRIzol.

The sequencing here drew on peripheral blood mononuclear cells (PBMCs), taken when the disease was refractory, from a patient treated with antithyroid drugs. These receptors were obtained from a female donor with Graves disease.

This clonotype was seen more than once but under ten times. Being one base from a much bigger clone, this may be a read error. V is TRBV11-2 and J is TRBJ2-7; 11 nucleotides line up with TRBD2. The CDR3 extends over 16 amino acids. Losses at the gene ends were 7 bases for V and 0 bases for J; bases not matched to a gene: 8. Germline CDR1 SGHAT, CDR2 FQNNGV. CDR3 in DNA: TGTGCCAGCATCCGAGGGACTAGCGGAAGCTCCTACGAGCAGTACTTC. This gives the protein CASIRGTSGSSYEQYF.

CDR3 bases: TGCGCCAGCAGCTCAACGGGACAAATCTCCTACGAGCAGTACTTC. Translated, it gives CASSSTGQISYEQYF. The V call is TRBV4-1, the J call TRBJ2-7; tentatively, D is TRBD1 (6 bases). CDR1 is MGHRA, CDR2 YSYEKL, per germline. This CDR3 region has 15 residues. Trimming removed 5 bases at V and 0 bases at J, with 14 bases between.

V is TRBV12-3 or TRBV12-4 and J is TRBJ2-3, with 7 bases that match TRBD2. This CDR3 region has 15 residues. V lost 8 bases, J lost 3 bases, and 11 bases stayed unmatched. The CDR3 DNA reads TGTGCCAGCGGGGACTACGCGGGGGTTACAGATACGCAGTATTTT. This translates into CASGDYAGVTDTQYF.

This clonotype was counted only a few times. The chain links TRBV29-1 to TRBJ2-2; D gene unclear. V was shortened by 5 bases and J by 1 base, with 5 bases between the two germline ends. CDR3 length: 12 residues. CDR1 and CDR2 (germline): SQVTM, ANQGSEA. CDR3 sequence: CSVKRNTGELFF. The CDR3 DNA is TGCAGCGTTAAGAGGAACACCGGGGAGCTGTTTTTT.

Regarding this clonotype: The germline gene is not matched at one end of the junction; a read error may be the cause. The chain carries TRBV2 and TRBJ1-1; possible D gene TRBD1, 5 bases. Germline CDR1 and CDR2: SNHLY and FYNNEI. The CDR3 totals 15 residues. CDR3: CASSPGAVLNTEAFF. In DNA form, the CDR3 reads TGCGCCAGCAGCCCCGGGGCGGTCTTGAACACTGAAGCTTTCTTT.

Ten or more counts support this clonotype. The V gene is TRBV27, the J gene TRBJ2-7; 7 bases match TRBD1. This CDR3 has 14 residues. V was pared by 5 bases and J by 5 bases, with 9 bases of the junction left unmatched. CDR1 and CDR2 from the germline V gene are MNHEY and SMNVEV (reference sequence). CDR3 protein: CASSVQGEVDEQYF. The CDR3 DNA sequence: TGTGCCAGCAGTGTCCAGGGGGAAGTCGACGAGCAGTACTTC.

Concerning this clonotype itself: This may come from a read error, since a much larger clone is one base off. The final CDR3 position lacks the conserved phenylalanine or tryptophan, pointing to a likely read error. V gene TRBV2 combines with J gene TRBJ2-1; D could derive from TRBD1 or TRBD2 (5 bases each). This CDR3 contains 14 residues. V dropped 1 base and J dropped 6 bases, with 10 bases sitting between them. Germline V gene lookup returns CDR1 SNHLY and CDR2 FYNNEI. The CDR3 reads CASSEGRGVNEQFL. CDR3 DNA sequence: TGTGCCAGCAGTGAAGGCCGAGGGGTCAATGAGCAGTTCCTC.

This clonotype was seen many times. In DNA form, the CDR3 reads TGCAGCGTTGAAGACGACAGGGCAGGGAAGACCCAGTACTTC. Its translation: CSVEDDRAGKTQYF. The genes are TRBV29-1 and TRBJ2-5; TRBD1 matches at 7 bases. The trim removed 0 bases at V and 6 bases at J, leaving 7 bases unmatched. The germline V gene encodes CDR1 SQVTM and CDR2 ANQGSEA. This CDR3 spans 14 amino acids.

The rearrangement links TRBV7-9 to TRBJ2-7, with TRBD2 as a possible D gene (6 bases). CDR1 is SEHNR and CDR2 is FQNEAQ in the germline V gene (reference sequence). The V end lost 3 bases, the J end lost 6 bases, and 18 bases lay between the germline ends. The CDR3 has 15 residues. The CDR3 protein is CASSFLAGWRSEQYF. The CDR3 DNA sequence: TGTGCCAGCAGCTTTCTGGCGGGGTGGAGATCCGAGCAGTACTTC.